One and the same sample provided the 31 T cell receptor beta chains below, sequenced in a study of blood T cell repertoires in COVID-19. The protocol was immunoSEQ multiplex PCR, while the TCRdb copy is restricted to in-frame clones and leaves out a portion. The sample lists some 200,000 clones, approximately 81% occurring once. What was sequenced was peripheral blood. All receptors derive from a woman of 80 years or more with COVID-19, enrolled during active disease.

The chain recombines TRBV10-3 with TRBJ1-2; 7 nucleotides agree with TRBD1. CDR1 is ENHRY and CDR2 is SYGVKD in the germline V gene. The CDR3 has 14 amino acids. V shed 0 bases, J shed 7 bases, and the junction held 5 bases outside the gene matches. The CDR3 sequence is CAISESGQWAGYTF. DNA of the CDR3: TGTGCCATCAGTGAGTCGGGACAGTGGGCTGGCTACACCTTC.

The DNA for the CDR3 is TGTGCCAGCAGTTCAGGGTACGAGCAGTACGTC. Translated: CASSSGYEQYV. The chain links TRBV28 to TRBJ2-7, with TRBD1 as a possible D gene (5 bases). Germline V gives CDR1 MDHEN, CDR2 SYDVKM. The CDR3 length is 11 residues. V lost 4 bases, J lost 4 bases, and 5 bases lay in between.

This clone was observed a few times. The gene calls are TRBV11-2 and TRBJ2-7, with D possibly matching TRBD2 (6 bases). Germline-derived CDR1 and CDR2 are SGHAT and FQNNGV. The CDR3 is 14 residues long. The germline V and J ends were trimmed by 5 bases and 6 bases, with 17 bases remaining between them. CDR3 sequence: CASSPTGTLVEQYF. In DNA form, the CDR3 reads TGTGCCAGCAGCCCAACGGGGACTCTTGTCGAGCAGTACTTC.

As concerns this clone: An end of the junction does not agree with germline; a read error may underlie this. The rearrangement joins TRBV3-1 (or the pseudogene TRBV3-2) to TRBJ1-3; 7 positions agree with TRBD1. Germline-derived CDR1 and CDR2 are LGHDT and YNNKEL (reference sequence). The CDR3 is made up of 15 amino acids. As DNA, the CDR3 is TGTGCCAGCAGCCTACCCGGGACAGCTGGGAACACCATATATTTT. It translates to CASSLPGTAGNTIYF.

Note on this clone: The sample contains more than one DNA sequence encoding this CDR3. V is TRBV29-1 and J is TRBJ1-1, with D maybe TRBD1 (5 bases). Germline assignment: CDR1 SQVTM and CDR2 ANQGSEA. This CDR3 has 12 amino acids. Trimming took 2 bases from V and 4 from J, leaving 8 bases between them. CDR3 sequence: CSVEQGGTEAFF. In DNA, the CDR3 is TGCAGCGTTGAACAGGGTGGCACTGAAGCTTTCTTT.

Comments on this clone: The same CDR3 also results from other DNA sequences found in this sample. In DNA form, the CDR3 reads TGCGCCAGCAGTGAGTCACGGGGGGGGCCGGGGAATGAGCAGTTCTTC. Amino acid sequence: CASSESRGGPGNEQFF. The rearrangement joins TRBV10-1 to TRBJ2-1, with TRBD2 matching over 8 bases. The length of the CDR3 is 16 residues. V lost 0 bases to trimming and J lost 7 bases; unmatched junction nucleotides: 8. CDR1 and CDR2 (germline): WNHNN, SYGVQD (reference sequence).

In its sample, this clone was seen many times. J is TRBJ1-1 and V is TRBV9; the D gene is possibly TRBD1 (5 bases). CDR1 SGDLS and CDR2 YYNGEE come from the germline V gene. This CDR3 contains 13 residues. V lost 3 bases to trimming and J lost 3 bases, with 9 bases between them. The CDR3 protein is CASSGGGDTEAFF. Here the CDR3 DNA reads TGTGCCAGCAGCGGGGGAGGGGACACTGAAGCTTTCTTT.

This clone came up a few times. The chain combines TRBV12-1 with TRBJ2-7; the table's TRBD2 call for D was not verified on the DNA. TRBV12-1 is a known pseudogene. The CDR3 sequence is 14 residues long. This chain's CDR3 is CASIEWRGTYEQYV. CDR3 in DNA: TGTGCCAGCATAGAGTGGCGGGGGACCTACGAGCAGTACGTC.

The rearrangement links TRBV7-2 to TRBJ2-7; tentatively, D is TRBD2 (5 bases). The CDR3 totals 14 residues. V was clipped by 5 bases and J by 3 bases, with 14 bases between them. Germline CDR1 SGHTA, CDR2 FQGNSA. The CDR3 loop is CASSLSAAGYEQYF. CDR3 nucleotides: TGTGCCAGCAGCCTCTCCGCGGCGGGCTACGAGCAGTACTTC.

The V and J genes are TRBV18 and TRBJ2-7; TRBD2 might be the D (5 bases). In germline, CDR1 is KGHSH, CDR2 LQKENI. V lost 3 bases and J lost 2, with 11 bases in between. The CDR3 consists of 14 residues. CDR3 amino acids: CASSPQDGTYEQYV. CDR3 DNA: TGTGCCAGCTCACCCCAAGACGGGACCTACGAGCAGTACGTC.

J is TRBJ2-5 and V is TRBV9; possible D gene TRBD1, 6 bases. In germline, CDR1 is SGDLS, CDR2 YYNGEE. Trimming took 0 bases from V and 2 from J, leaving 11 bases between them. The CDR3 contains 15 residues. The CDR3 coding sequence is TGTGCCAGCAGCGTAGAGGGGGTTCGGCAAGAGACCCAGTACTTC. Translating it yields CASSVEGVRQETQYF.

This chain connects TRBV7-9 to TRBJ1-1; 8 nucleotides line up with TRBD1. The trim removed 7 bases at V and 4 bases at J, leaving 14 bases unmatched. Germline CDR1 reads SEHNR; CDR2 reads FQNEAQ (reference sequence). CDR3 length: 16 residues. The CDR3 is CASTAHLTGTGTEAFF. In DNA form, the CDR3 reads TGTGCCAGCACCGCTCATTTAACCGGGACAGGCACTGAAGCTTTCTTT.

This clone has a single count. The chain joins TRBV29-1 to TRBJ1-4, with 11 bases matching TRBD1. The CDR3 is 14 amino acids. Per germline, CDR1 SQVTM and CDR2 ANQGSEA. Losses at the gene ends were 6 bases for V and 5 bases for J; bases not matched to a gene: 5. The CDR3 loop is CSVRDRGSNEKLFF. The CDR3 region has the DNA TGCAGCGTACGGGACAGGGGGTCGAATGAAAAACTGTTTTTT. The full variable domain, in which reference TRBV29-1 and TRBJ1-4 provide the parts outside the CDR3, is SAVISQKPSRDICQRGTSLTIQCQVDSQVTMMFWYRQQPGQSLTLIATANQGSEATYESGFVIDKFPISRPNLTFSTLTVSNMSPEDSSIYLCSVRDRGSNEKLFFGSGTQLSVL.

V and J are TRBV19 and TRBJ2-2; 12 positions match TRBD2. CDR3 length: 15 amino acids. Germline V gene sequence: CDR1 LNHDA, CDR2 SQIVND (reference sequence). The V segment lost 7 bases and the J segment 10 bases; nucleotides outside the gene matches: 10. Written as DNA, the CDR3 is TGTGCCAGTACTAAAAGGACTAGCGGGGCCCCGGAGCTGTTTTTT. It specifies CASTKRTSGAPELFF.

The J gene is TRBJ2-7, the V gene TRBV18, with TRBD2 matching 8 bases. The length of the CDR3 is 15 residues. V shed 5 bases and J 0 bases; nucleotides not matched to a gene: 6. Germline CDR1 KGHSH, CDR2 LQKENI. The CDR3 here is CASSSLAGTSYEQYF. CDR3 coding DNA: TGTGCCAGCTCAAGCTTAGCGGGGACCTCCTACGAGCAGTACTTC.

The chain links TRBV10-3 to TRBJ1-4; the match to TRBD1 covers 8 bases. The germline V gene has CDR1 ENHRY and CDR2 SYGVKD. The V segment lost 10 bases and the J segment 10 bases; nucleotides outside the gene matches: 14. This CDR3 comprises 14 residues. CDR3 DNA: TGTGCCACTTCGGCAGGACAGGGACTCGCAAAACTGTTTTTT. Encoded protein: CATSAGQGLAKLFF.

The chain carries TRBV5-4 and TRBJ2-7, with 8 positions matching TRBD1. V dropped 7 bases and J dropped 2; count of bases not matched to a gene: 11. The CDR3 runs to 15 residues. The V gene's germline CDR1 is SGHNT and CDR2 YYREEE (reference sequence). The CDR3 region has the DNA TGTGCCAGCGGGCCGTTTACAGGGGGTCCCTACGAGCAGTACTTC. This encodes CASGPFTGGPYEQYF.

This rearrangement joins TRBV18 to TRBJ1-1, with TRBD1 matching over 7 bases. Losses at the gene ends were 1 base for V and 5 bases for J; bases not matched to a gene: 7. The germline gives CDR1 KGHSH, CDR2 LQKENI. The CDR3 contains 15 residues. Written as DNA, the CDR3 is TGTGCCAGCTCACCACTAACAGGGGACGGGACTGAAGCTTTCTTT. Translation gives CASSPLTGDGTEAFF.

The chain combines TRBV4-2 with TRBJ1-4; 7 positions match TRBD1. The CDR3 has 16 amino acids. Per the germline V gene, CDR1 is LGHNA and CDR2 is YNFKEQ. V gave up 4 bases and J gave up 5 bases; unmatched junction bases: 10. The CDR3 here is CASSPAGGNLNEKLFF. The CDR3 DNA is TGTGCCAGCAGCCCGGCAGGGGGGAACTTAAATGAAAAACTGTTTTTT.

The gene calls are TRBV7-7 and TRBJ2-5, with TRBD2 matching over 10 bases. Germline loops: CDR1 SSHAT, CDR2 FNYEAQ (reference sequence). The J segment lost 2 bases and the V segment lost 1 base, leaving 7 bases of the junction unmatched. The length of the CDR3 is 17 residues. CDR3 in amino acids: CASSLVSSSGGQETQYF. CDR3 bases: TGTGCCAGCAGCTTAGTATCCTCTAGCGGGGGACAAGAGACCCAGTACTTC.

The chain employs TRBV3-1 (or the pseudogene TRBV3-2) and TRBJ2-3, with 10 bases lining up with TRBD2. CDR1 and CDR2 from the germline V gene are LGHDT and YNNKEL (reference sequence). Germline trimming cut 0 bases from V and 4 bases from J; bases unmatched to any gene: 10. This CDR3 contains 18 residues. CDR3 in DNA: TGTGCCAGCAGCCAAGAGGGACATAGCGGGGGGTTTTCAGATACGCAGTATTTT. As protein: CASSQEGHSGGFSDTQYF.

This chain links TRBV11-2 with TRBJ1-6; D unclear. From germline, CDR1 is SGHAT and CDR2 FQNNGV. Between the trimmed V and J ends, which lost 3 bases and 9 bases, there was a span of 6 bases. The CDR3 loop spans 12 amino acids. The CDR3 DNA reads TGTGCCAGCAGCTTGGGAGGTTCACCCCTCCACTTT. Its translation: CASSLGGSPLHF.

The CDR3 loop is CASSLTSAGDRSPLHF. CDR3 nucleotides: TGTGCCAGCAGCTTAACGTCGGCAGGGGACCGTTCACCCCTCCACTTT. The chain combines TRBV11-2 with TRBJ1-6; possibly TRBD1 for D (6 bases). The CDR3 contains 16 residues. Germline lookup yields CDR1 SGHAT and CDR2 FQNNGV. V lost 2 bases and J 9 bases, leaving 17 bases between the germline ends.

The J gene is TRBJ1-5, the V gene TRBV6-5, with 8 bases matching TRBD1. The CDR3 is made up of 14 amino acids. The germline V gene encodes CDR1 MNHEY and CDR2 SVGAGI. The V and J ends lost 8 bases and 5 bases, in that order; junction bases with no gene match: 8. The CDR3 coding sequence is TGTGCCAGCCACCCGACAGGGGACCATCAGCCCCAGCATTTT. Amino acid sequence: CASHPTGDHQPQHF.

On this clone itself: In the same sample, other DNA sequences code for this CDR3. The chain combines TRBV12-3 or TRBV12-4 with TRBJ1-2; TRBD1 matches 8 bases. V lost 5 bases, J lost 2 bases, and 1 base stayed unmatched. The CDR3 covers 13 residues. CDR3 loop: CASSRDRNYGYTF. In DNA, the CDR3 is TGTGCCAGCAGTAGGGACAGGAACTATGGCTACACCTTC.

This clone has just one count. The gene calls are TRBV6-6 and TRBJ2-3; 7 bases match TRBD2. Trimming cost V 5 bases and J 2 bases; bases outside gene matches: 7. The germline V gene has CDR1 MNHNY and CDR2 SVGAGI (reference sequence). The CDR3 spans 15 residues. This CDR3 is CASSPGTTYTDTQYF. CDR3 DNA: TGTGCCAGCAGTCCCGGGACTACCTACACAGATACGCAGTATTTT.

The chain links TRBV6-6 to TRBJ2-1; D perhaps matches TRBD1 (7 bases). Germline V CDR1 and CDR2: MNHNY, SVGAGI (reference sequence). Trimming left V 0 bases short and J 9 bases short, with 15 bases between. This CDR3 contains 15 residues. CDR3 in amino acids: CASSYSEGALGEQFF. The DNA for the CDR3 is TGTGCCAGCAGTTACTCGGAGGGGGCGCTTGGTGAGCAGTTCTTC.

The V gene is TRBV28, the J gene TRBJ1-2, with 7 bases that match TRBD1. Trimming cost V 7 bases and J 2 bases; bases outside gene matches: 19. The CDR3 contains 18 residues. CDR1 is MDHEN, CDR2 SYDVKM, per germline. The CDR3 loop is CASIFTQGPRGRNYGYTF. CDR3 nucleotide sequence: TGTGCCAGCATCTTTACCCAGGGCCCAAGGGGGCGAAACTATGGCTACACCTTC.

This clone was seen once. The chain has TRBV12-5 and TRBJ2-5, with TRBD2 matching over 11 bases. The CDR3 spans 14 residues. Germline V gene data show CDR1 as LGHNT and CDR2 as FRNRAP. Losses at the gene ends were 1 base for V and 5 bases for J; bases not matched to a gene: 0. This CDR3 reads CASGLGLAGETQYF. CDR3 in DNA: TGTGCTAGTGGTTTGGGACTAGCGGGGGAGACCCAGTACTTC.

This chain uses TRBV7-3 with TRBJ2-2; D unclear. V was trimmed by 2 bases and J by 2 bases, leaving 9 bases between them. Germline values: CDR1 SGHTA, CDR2 FQGTGA. CDR3 size: 15 residues. The CDR3, as DNA: TGTGCCAGCAGCTTATTGGCATCAAACACCGGGGAGCTGTTTTTT. Translated, it gives CASSLLASNTGELFF.

The CDR3 DNA follows: TGTGCCAGCAGCCAAGAATACGTAGCGGGGGGCCGAACCTACAATGAGCAGTTCTTC. This encodes CASSQEYVAGGRTYNEQFF. This chain connects TRBV14 to TRBJ2-1, with TRBD2 identical over 10 bases. The CDR3 contains 19 residues. V shed 0 bases and J 2 bases; nucleotides not matched to a gene: 10. From germline, CDR1 is SGHDN and CDR2 FVKESK.